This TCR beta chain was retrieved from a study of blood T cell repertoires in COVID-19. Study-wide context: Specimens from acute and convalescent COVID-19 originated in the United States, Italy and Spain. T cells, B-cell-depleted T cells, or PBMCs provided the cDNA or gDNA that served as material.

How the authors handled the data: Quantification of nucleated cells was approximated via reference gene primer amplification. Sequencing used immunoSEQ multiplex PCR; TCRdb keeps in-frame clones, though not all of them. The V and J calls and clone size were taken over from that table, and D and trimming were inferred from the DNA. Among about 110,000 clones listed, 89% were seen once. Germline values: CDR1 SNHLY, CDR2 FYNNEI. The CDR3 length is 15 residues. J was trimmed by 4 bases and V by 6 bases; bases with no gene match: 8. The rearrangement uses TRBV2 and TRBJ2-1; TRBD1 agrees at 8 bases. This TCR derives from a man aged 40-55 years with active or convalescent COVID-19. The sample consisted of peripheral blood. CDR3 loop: CASSRRTGSYNEQFF. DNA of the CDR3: TGTGCCAGCAGCCGTCGGACAGGGAGTTACAATGAGCAGTTCTTC.